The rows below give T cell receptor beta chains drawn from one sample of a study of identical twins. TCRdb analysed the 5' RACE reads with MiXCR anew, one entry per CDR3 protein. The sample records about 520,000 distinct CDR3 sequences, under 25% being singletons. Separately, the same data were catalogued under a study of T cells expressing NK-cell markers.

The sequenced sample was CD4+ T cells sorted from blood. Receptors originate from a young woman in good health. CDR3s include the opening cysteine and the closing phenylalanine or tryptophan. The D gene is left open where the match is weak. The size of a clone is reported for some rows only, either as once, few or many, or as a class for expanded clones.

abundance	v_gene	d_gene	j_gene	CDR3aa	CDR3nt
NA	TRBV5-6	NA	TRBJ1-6	CASSFQGRRGSPLHF	TGTGCCAGCAGCTTCCAAGGACGAAGGGGTTCACCCCTCCACTTT
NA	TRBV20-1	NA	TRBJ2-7	CSARDNSYEQYF	TGCAGTGCTAGGGACAACTCCTACGAGCAGTACTTC
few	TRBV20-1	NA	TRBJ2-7	CSAREIQNAGSYEQYF	TGCAGTGCTAGAGAAATTCAGAATGCGGGGTCCTACGAGCAGTACTTC
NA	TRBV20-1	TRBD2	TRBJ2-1	CSARVGSGINEQFF	TGCAGTGCTAGAGTCGGTAGCGGGATTAATGAGCAGTTCTTC
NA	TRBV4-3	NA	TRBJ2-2	CASSLAVAGFANTGELFF	TGCGCCAGCAGCCTTGCTGTGGCGGGCTTCGCGAACACCGGGGAGCTGTTTTTT
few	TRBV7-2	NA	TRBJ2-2	CASSFTGGSNTGELFF	TGTGCCAGCAGCTTTACCGGAGGATCGAACACCGGGGAGCTGTTTTTT
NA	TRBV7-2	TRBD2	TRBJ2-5	CASSLRWASGIEETQYF	TGTGCCAGCAGCTTACGATGGGCTAGCGGGATAGAAGAGACCCAGTACTTC
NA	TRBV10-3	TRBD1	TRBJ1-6	CAISELRDRDSPLHF	TGTGCCATCAGTGAGCTGCGGGACAGGGATTCACCCCTCCACTTT
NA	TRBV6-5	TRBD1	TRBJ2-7	CASSLAGTGVREQYF	TGTGCCAGCAGTTTGGCCGGGACAGGGGTCCGCGAGCAGTACTTC
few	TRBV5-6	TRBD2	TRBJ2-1	CASSLYAGGLNEQFF	TGTGCCAGCAGCTTATATGCGGGGGGGCTGAATGAGCAGTTCTTC
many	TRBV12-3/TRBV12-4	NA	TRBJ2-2	CASSLRVGSTGELFF	TGTGCCAGCAGCCTTCGGGTGGGGAGCACCGGGGAGCTGTTTTTT
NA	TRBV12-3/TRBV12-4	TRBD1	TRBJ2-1	CASSPGQGIYNEQFF	TGTGCCAGCAGTCCGGGACAGGGGATCTACAATGAGCAGTTCTTC
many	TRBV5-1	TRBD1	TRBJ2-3	CASSGGSRTGSDTQYF	TGCGCCAGCAGCGGGGGGTCTCGGACAGGGTCAGATACGCAGTATTTT
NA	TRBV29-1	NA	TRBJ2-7	CSVKAIYEQYF	TGCAGCGTTAAAGCGATCTACGAGCAGTACTTC
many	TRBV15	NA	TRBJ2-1	CATSFRQSDNEQFF	TGTGCCACCAGCTTCCGACAGTCAGACAATGAGCAGTTCTTC
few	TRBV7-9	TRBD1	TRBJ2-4	CATVGTDQDIQYF	TGTGCCACCGTCGGGACAGATCAGGACATTCAGTACTTC
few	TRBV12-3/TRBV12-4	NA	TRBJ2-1	CASNFGGYNEQFF	TGTGCCAGCAACTTCGGCGGCTACAATGAGCAGTTCTTC
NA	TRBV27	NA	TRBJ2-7	CASSSTDSLGYEQYF	TGTGCCAGCAGTTCGACCGACAGTCTTGGATACGAGCAGTACTTC
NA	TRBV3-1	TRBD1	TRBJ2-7	CASSPRDRAEQYF	TGTGCCAGCAGCCCTCGGGACAGGGCAGAGCAGTACTTC
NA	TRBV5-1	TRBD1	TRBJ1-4	CASSLEGQAWREKLFF	TGCGCCAGCAGCTTGGAGGGACAGGCCTGGAGGGAAAAACTGTTTTTT
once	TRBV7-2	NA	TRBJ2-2	CASSPAPNTGELFF	TGTGCCAGCAGCCCTGCACCGAACACCGGGGAGCTGTTTTTT
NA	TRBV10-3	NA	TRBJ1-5	CAISDPDRNQPQHF	TGTGCCATCAGTGACCCCGACAGAAATCAGCCCCAGCATTTT